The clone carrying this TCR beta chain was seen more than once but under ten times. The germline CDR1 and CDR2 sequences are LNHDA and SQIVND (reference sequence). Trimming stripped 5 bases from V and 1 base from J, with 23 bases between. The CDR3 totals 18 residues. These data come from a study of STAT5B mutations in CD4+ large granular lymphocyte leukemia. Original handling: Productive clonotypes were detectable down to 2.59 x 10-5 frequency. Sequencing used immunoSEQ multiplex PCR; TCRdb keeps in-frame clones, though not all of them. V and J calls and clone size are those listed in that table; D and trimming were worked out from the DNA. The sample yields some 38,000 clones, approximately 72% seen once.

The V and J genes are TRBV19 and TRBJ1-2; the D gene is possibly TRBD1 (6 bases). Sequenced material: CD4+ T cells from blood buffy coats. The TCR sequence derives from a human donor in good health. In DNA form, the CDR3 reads TGTGCCAGTAGTCGATTTTGGACAGACCCGGGCGGTAACTATGGCTACACCTTC. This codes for CASSRFWTDPGGNYGYTF. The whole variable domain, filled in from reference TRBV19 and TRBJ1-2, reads DGGITQSPKYLFRKEGQNVTLSCEQNLNHDAMYWYRQDPGQGLRLIYYSQIVNDFQKGDIAEGYSVSREKKESFPLTVTSAQKNPTAFYLCASSRFWTDPGGNYGYTFGSGTRLTVV.